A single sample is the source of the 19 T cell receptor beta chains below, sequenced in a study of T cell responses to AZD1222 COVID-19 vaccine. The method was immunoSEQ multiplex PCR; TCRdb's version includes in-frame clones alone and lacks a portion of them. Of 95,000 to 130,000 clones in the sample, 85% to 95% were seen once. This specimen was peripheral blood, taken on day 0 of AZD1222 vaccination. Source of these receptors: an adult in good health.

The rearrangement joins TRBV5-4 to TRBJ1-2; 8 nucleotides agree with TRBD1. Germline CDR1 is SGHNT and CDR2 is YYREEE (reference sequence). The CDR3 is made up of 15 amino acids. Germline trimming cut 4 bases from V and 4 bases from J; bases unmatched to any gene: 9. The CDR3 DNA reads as TGTGCCAGCAGCCCGCCCCAGGGGGCCATCTATGGCTACACCTTC. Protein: CASSPPQGAIYGYTF.

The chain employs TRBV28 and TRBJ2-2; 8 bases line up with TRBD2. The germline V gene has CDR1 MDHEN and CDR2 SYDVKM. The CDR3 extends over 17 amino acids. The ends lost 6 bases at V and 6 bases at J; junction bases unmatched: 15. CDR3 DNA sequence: TGTGCCAGCAGATTCGGACTAGCCCAGAAGGGGGCCGGGGAGCTGTTTTTT. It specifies CASRFGLAQKGAGELFF.

For the CDR3, the DNA is TGTGCCTGGAACTACAGGAGGAATGAAAAACTGTTTTTT. Amino acids: CAWNYRRNEKLFF. The rearrangement links TRBV30 to TRBJ1-4; the D gene is possibly TRBD1 (5 bases). V lost 4 bases and J lost 5, with 11 bases in between. Germline V CDR1 and CDR2: GTSNPN, SVGIG (reference sequence). This CDR3 spans 13 amino acids.

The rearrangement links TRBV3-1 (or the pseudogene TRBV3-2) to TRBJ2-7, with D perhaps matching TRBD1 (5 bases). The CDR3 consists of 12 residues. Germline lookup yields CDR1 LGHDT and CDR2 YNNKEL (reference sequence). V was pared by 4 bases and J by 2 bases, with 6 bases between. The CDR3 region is CASSRGPYEQYF. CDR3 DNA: TGTGCCAGCAGCCGGGGCCCCTACGAGCAGTACTTC.

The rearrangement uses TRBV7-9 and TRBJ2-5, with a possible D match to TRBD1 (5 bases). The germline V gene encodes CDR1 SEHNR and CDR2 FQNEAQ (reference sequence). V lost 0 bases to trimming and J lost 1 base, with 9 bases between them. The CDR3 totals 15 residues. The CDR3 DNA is TGTGCCAGCAGCTTAGCGCTGGGGCCCCAAGAGACCCAGTACTTC. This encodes CASSLALGPQETQYF.

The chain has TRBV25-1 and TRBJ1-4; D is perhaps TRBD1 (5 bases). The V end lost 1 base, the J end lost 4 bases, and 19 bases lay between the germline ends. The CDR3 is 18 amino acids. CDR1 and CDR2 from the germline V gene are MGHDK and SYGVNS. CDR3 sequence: CASSEFDPGIPLNEKLFF. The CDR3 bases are TGTGCCAGCAGTGAATTTGACCCAGGGATCCCCCTTAATGAAAAACTGTTTTTT.

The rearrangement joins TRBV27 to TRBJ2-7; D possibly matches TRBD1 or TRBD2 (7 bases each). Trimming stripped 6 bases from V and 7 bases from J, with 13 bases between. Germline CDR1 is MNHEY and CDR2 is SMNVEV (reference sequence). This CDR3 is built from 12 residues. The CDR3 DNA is TGTGCCAGCAGCCAGGGGGGGCGGGAGCAGTACTTC. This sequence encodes CASSQGGREQYF.

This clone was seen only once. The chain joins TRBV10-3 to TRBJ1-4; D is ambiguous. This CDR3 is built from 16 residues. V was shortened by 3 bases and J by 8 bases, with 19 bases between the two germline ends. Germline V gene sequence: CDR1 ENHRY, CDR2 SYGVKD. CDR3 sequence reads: CAISDRGGDQGEKLFF. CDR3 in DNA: TGTGCCATCAGTGACCGGGGAGGCGACCAAGGAGAAAAACTGTTTTTT.

CDR3 amino acids: CASSEGTSGRNEQFF. The CDR3 coding sequence is TGTGCCAGCAGTGAAGGGACTAGCGGGAGGAATGAGCAGTTCTTC. The V gene is TRBV6-1, the J gene TRBJ2-1; TRBD2 matches at 14 bases. The CDR3 is made up of 15 amino acids. Germline CDR1 reads MNHNS; CDR2 reads SASEGT. V shed 1 base and J 7 bases; nucleotides not matched to a gene: 0.

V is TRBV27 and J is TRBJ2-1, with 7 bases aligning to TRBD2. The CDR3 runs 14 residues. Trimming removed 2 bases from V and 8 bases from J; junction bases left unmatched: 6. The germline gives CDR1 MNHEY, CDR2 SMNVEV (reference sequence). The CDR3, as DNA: TGTGCCAGCAGTTTAAGTGGGAGGGCCTATGAGCAGTTCTTC. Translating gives CASSLSGRAYEQFF.

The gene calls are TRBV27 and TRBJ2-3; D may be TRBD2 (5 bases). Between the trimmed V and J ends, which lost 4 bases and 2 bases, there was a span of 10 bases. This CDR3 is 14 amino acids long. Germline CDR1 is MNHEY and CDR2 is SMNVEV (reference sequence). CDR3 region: CASSSQRLTDTQYF. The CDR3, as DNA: TGTGCCAGCAGTTCCCAGCGGCTCACAGATACGCAGTATTTT.

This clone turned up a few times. For the CDR3, the DNA is TGTGCCAGCAGCCAGGGGCCAGGAGGGGAGTTCTTC. It encodes CASSQGPGGEFF. J is TRBJ2-1 and V is TRBV6-5, with D possibly called TRBD1 or TRBD2 (6 bases each). V was cut by 6 bases and J by 14 bases, with 17 bases left in between. CDR1 MNHEY and CDR2 SVGAGI come from the germline V gene. The CDR3 has 12 residues.

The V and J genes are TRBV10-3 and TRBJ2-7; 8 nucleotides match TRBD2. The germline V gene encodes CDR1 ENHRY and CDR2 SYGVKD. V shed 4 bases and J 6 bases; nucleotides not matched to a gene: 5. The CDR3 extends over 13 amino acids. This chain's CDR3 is CAISVAGGSEQYF. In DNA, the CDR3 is TGTGCCATCAGTGTTGCGGGAGGATCCGAGCAGTACTTC.

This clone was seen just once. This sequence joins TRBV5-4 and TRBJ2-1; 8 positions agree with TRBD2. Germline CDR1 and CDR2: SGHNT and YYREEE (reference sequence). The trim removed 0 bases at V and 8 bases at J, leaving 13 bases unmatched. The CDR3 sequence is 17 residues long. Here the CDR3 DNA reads TGTGCCAGCAGCTTGGACAAAAGGACTAGCCCCCGGGATGAGCAGTTCTTC. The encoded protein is CASSLDKRTSPRDEQFF. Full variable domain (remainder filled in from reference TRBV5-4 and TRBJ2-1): ETGVTQSPTHLIKTRGQQVTLRCSSQSGHNTVSWYQQALGQGPQFIFQYYREEENGRGNFPPRFSGLQFPNYSSELNVNALELDDSALYLCASSLDKRTSPRDEQFFGPGTRLTVL.

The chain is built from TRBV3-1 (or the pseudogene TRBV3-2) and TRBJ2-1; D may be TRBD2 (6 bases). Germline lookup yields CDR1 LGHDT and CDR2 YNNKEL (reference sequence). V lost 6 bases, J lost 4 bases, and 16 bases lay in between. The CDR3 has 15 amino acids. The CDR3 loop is CASSLGGIDYNEQFF. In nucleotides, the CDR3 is TGTGCCAGCAGTCTTGGGGGGATAGATTACAATGAGCAGTTCTTC.

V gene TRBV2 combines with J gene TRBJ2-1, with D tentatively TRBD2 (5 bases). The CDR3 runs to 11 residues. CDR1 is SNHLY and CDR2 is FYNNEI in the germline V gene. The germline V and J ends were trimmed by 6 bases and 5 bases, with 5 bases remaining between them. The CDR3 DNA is TGTGCCAGCAGGAGGGACAATGAGCAGTTCTTC. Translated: CASRRDNEQFF.

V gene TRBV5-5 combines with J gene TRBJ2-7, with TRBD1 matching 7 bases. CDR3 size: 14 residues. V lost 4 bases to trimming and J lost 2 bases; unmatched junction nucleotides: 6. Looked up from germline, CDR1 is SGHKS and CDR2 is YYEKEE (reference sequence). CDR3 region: CASSLDRSPYEQYF. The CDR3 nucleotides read TGTGCCAGCAGCCTGGACAGGAGCCCCTACGAGCAGTACTTC.

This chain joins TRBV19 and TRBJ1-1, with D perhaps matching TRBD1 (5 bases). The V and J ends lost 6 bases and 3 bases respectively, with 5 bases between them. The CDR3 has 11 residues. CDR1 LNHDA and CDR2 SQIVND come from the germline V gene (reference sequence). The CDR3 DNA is TGTGCCAGTAGGGGGGACACTGAAGCTTTCTTT. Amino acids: CASRGDTEAFF.

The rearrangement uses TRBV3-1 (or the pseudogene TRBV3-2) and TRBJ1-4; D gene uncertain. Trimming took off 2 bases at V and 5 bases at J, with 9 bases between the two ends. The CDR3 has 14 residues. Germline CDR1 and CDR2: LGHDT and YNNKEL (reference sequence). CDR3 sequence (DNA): TGTGCCAGCAGCCAATGGAATCTCAATGAAAAACTGTTTTTT. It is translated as CASSQWNLNEKLFF.